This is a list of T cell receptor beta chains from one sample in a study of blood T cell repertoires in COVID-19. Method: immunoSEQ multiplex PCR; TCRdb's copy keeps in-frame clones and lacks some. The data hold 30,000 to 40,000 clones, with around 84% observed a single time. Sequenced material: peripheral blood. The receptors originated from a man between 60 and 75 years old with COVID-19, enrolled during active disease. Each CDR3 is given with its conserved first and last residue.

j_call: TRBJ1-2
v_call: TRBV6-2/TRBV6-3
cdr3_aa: CASSQTGSGSNYGYTF

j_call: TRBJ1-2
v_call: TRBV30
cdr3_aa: CAWRLRQETYGYTF

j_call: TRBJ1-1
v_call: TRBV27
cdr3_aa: CASRGRGAPSEAFF

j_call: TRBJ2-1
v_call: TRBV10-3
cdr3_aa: CAISLASGSNEQFF

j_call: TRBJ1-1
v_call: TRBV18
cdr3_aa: CASSGGTAQVGAFF

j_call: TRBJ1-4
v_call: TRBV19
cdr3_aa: CASSGDRGNEKLFF

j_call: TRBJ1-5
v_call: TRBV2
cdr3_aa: CASSVSTEYNQPQHF

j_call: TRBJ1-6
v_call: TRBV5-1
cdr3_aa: CASSLAGVPNASPLHF

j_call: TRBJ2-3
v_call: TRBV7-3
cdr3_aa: CASSLTREGHDTQYF

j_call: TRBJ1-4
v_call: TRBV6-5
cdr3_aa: CASRGLTATNEKLFF

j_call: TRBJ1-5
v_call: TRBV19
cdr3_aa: CASSIEEGRQPQHF

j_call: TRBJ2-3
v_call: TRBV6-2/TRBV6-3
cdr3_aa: CASSYRREIDTQYF

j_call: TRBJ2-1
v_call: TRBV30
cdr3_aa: CAWSPPTSYNEQFF

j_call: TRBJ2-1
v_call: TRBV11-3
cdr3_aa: CASSLGGGQYNEQFF

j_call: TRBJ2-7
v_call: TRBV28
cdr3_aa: CASIPIGGPYSYEQYF

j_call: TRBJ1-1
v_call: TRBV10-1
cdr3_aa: CASSNLLGQGATEAFF

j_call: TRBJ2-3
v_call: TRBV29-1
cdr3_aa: CSVELAGRDTQYF

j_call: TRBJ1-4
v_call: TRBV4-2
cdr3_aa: CASSQGRGGNEKLFF

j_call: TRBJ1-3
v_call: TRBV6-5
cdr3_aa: CASSSDRGRGGNTIYF

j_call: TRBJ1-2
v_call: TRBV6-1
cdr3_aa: CASSDTGGRGYTF

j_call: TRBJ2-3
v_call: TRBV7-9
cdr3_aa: CASSFTGADTQYF

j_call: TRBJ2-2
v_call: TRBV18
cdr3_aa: CASSPPSGRSNTGELFF

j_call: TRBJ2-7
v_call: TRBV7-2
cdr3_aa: CASSLVGGYEQYF

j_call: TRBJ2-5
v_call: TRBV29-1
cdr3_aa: CSVSNRGQGLETQYF

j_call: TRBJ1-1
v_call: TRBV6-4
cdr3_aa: CASSDQKGPAFF

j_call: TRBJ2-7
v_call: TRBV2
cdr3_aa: CASEAGPTYEQYF

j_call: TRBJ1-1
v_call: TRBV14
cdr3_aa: CASSQASRARGTEAFF

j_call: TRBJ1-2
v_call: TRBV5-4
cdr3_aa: CASSLTQLNYGYTF

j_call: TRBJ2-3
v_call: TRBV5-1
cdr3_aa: CASSTNSGRATDTQYF

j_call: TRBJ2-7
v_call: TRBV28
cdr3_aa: CASSRTGGKTYEQYF

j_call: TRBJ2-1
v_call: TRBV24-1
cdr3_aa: CATSDPGLAGGFGEQFF

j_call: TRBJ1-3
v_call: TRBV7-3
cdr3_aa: CASSLGTGFGNTIYF

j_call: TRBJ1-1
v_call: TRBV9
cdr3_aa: CASSTGQGIGTEAFF

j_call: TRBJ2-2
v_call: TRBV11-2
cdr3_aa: CASSSHSGRAGELFF

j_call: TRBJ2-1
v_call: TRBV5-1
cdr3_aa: CASSYRDILYNEQFF

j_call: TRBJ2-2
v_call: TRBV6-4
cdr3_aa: CASSAGPPGELFF

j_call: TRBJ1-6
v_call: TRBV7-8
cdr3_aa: CASSLGRIGLSPLHF

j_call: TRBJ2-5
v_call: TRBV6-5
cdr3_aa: CASSDSRDRRDF

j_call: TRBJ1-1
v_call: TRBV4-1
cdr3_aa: CASSLAGGIIGTTEAFF

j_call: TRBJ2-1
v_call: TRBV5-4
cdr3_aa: CASSLETGTYNEQFF

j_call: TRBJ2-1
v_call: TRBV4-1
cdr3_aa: CASAPLDSDNNEQFF

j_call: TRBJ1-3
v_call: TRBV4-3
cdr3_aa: CASSQYRDGNTIYF

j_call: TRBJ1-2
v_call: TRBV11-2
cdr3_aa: CASSPDRGYGYTF

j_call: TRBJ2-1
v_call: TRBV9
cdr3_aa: CASSVASGGSYNEQFF

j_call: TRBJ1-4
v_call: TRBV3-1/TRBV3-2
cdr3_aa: CASSQIPKRYGEKLFF

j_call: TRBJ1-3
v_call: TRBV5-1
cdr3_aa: CASSPLTGGSGNTIYF

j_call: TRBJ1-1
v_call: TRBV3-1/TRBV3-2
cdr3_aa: CASSQDGRAEAFF

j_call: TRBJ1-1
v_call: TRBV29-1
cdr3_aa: CSVLEQGAITEAFF

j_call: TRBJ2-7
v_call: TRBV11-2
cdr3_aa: CASSRAGAQTYEQYF

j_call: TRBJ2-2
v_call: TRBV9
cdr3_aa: CASSARTGYTGELFF

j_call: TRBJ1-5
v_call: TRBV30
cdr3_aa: CAWSVDRTNQPQHF

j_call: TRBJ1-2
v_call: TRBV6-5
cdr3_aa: CASSPTTNYGYTF

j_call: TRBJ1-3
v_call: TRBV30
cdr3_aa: CAWTLSGTGRSGNTIYF

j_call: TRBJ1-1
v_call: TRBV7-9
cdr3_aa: CASSLEGGEAFF